This T cell receptor beta chain was found in a study of blood T cell repertoires in COVID-19. Participants came from about 23 US areas, aged roughly 18 to 100 years. Participants' reported clinical history set cohort assignment. The V and J ends lost 6 bases and 5 bases, in that order; junction bases with no gene match: 8. This CDR3 is 14 amino acids long. Germline CDR1 is MRHNA and CDR2 is SNTAGT. In the original analysis: Amplification from reference gene primers served as the basis for estimated nucleated cell counts. Assay used: immunoSEQ multiplex PCR; TCRdb lists only in-frame clones, some missing. For V, J and clone size, that table is used; D and trimming come from the DNA. The sample holds 260,000 or so clones, 70% to 90% seen once.

What was sequenced was PBMCs or T cells enriched from blood (not recorded which). The sequence was obtained from a man aged 18 to 30 who had recovered from COVID-19. The chain is built from TRBV6-4 and TRBJ1-1; 8 bases fit TRBD1. The chain's CDR3 is CASSLDRGGTEAFF. In DNA, the CDR3 is TGTGCCAGCAGCCTCGACAGGGGCGGGACTGAAGCTTTCTTT.